This T cell receptor beta chain was sequenced for a study of CD4+ T cells in melanoma. Overall study results and limits: A reported correlation linked neoantigen-specific CD4+ T cells to CD8+, macrophage and B cell function.

The CDR3 consists of 15 residues. V shed 5 bases and J 0 bases; nucleotides not matched to a gene: 4. CDR1 and CDR2 (germline): MNHEY, SVGAGI. TCRdb's copy holds only in-frame clones and misses some; the assay was immunoSEQ multiplex PCR. Found here are over 15,000 clones, less than 85% of them singletons; the top ten hold roughly 12%. Comment on this clone: The target antigen is unknown.

This chain uses TRBV6-5 with TRBJ2-3; TRBD1 agrees at 8 bases. This clonotype was sampled from a human donor with melanoma. Sequencing used cells from a culture (not recorded whether cultured in vitro). CDR3 residues: CASSRQGMSTDTQYF. The DNA of the CDR3 is TGTGCCAGCAGTCGACAGGGGATGAGCACAGATACGCAGTATTTT.